This T cell receptor beta chain is drawn from a study of CD8 T cells in ankylosing spondylitis. Study observations and caveats: A TCR beta motif of under 10 highly homologous variants seemed to mark ankylosing spondylitis blood. Disease-linked clones displayed a CD8+ phenotype and appeared relatively rarely in peripheral blood. Significant enrichment of disease-linked clones was reportedly seen in matched ankylosing spondylitis synovial fluid. In reactive arthritis synovial fluid and blood, some motif variants had been reported before.

TCR beta libraries were made by quantitative 5'-RACE with molecular barcodes. One entry per CDR3 protein, called by TCRdb with MiXCR from the 5' RACE reads. The sample has around 440,000 distinct CDR3 sequences, roughly 15% seen once. Comments on this clonotype: Its antigen is not identified.

V shed 7 bases, J shed 4 bases, and the junction held 9 bases outside the gene matches. This CDR3 is 15 amino acids long. Germline-derived CDR1 and CDR2 are SGHNT and YENEEA. Input material: blood, either unsorted or a sorted T cell fraction (not recorded which). This sequence joins TRBV11-3 and TRBJ2-7; 11 nucleotides match TRBD1. The clonotype was recovered from a male donor with ankylosing spondylitis. Written as DNA, the CDR3 is TGTGCCAGCACCTTCCGGACAGGGGGCGAATACGAGCAGTACTTC. It specifies CASTFRTGGEYEQYF.